The 23 T cell receptor beta chains below all came from one sample that was sequenced in a study of read filtering for tumor transcriptome and immune sequencing. The library was built from roughly 400 ng RNA with molecular barcoded adaptors for alpha/delta and beta/gamma chains. TCRdb used MiXCR to reprocess the reads, holding one entry per CDR3 protein. The sample has around 65,000 distinct CDR3 sequences; roughly 19% are singletons. Sequenced input: a population of CD138-negative cells sorted from bone marrow. Every receptor here comes from a donor aged 40 or over with multiple myeloma.

This clonotype was detected only a few times. The chain is built from TRBV6-5 and TRBJ2-7; the D call may be TRBD1 or TRBD2 (6 bases each). The CDR3 contains 14 residues. Germline-derived CDR1 and CDR2 are MNHEY and SVGAGI. V lost 8 bases and J 2 bases, leaving 16 bases between the germline ends. The DNA for the CDR3 is TGTGCCAGCGGCCAGGGGACTCCAGCCTACGAGCAGTACTTC. Translated, it gives CASGQGTPAYEQYF.

In its sample, this clonotype was seen many times. V usage is TRBV5-6 and J usage is TRBJ1-1; D might be TRBD1 (5 bases). V dropped 3 bases and J dropped 3 bases, with 9 bases sitting between them. This CDR3 contains 13 residues. Germline-derived CDR1 and CDR2 are SGHDT and YYEEEE. DNA of the CDR3: TGTGCCAGCAGCTGGGGGTCGTACACTGAAGCTTTCTTT. Its protein is CASSWGSYTEAFF.

This clonotype came up many times. The CDR3 spells CSVRTDSLAGPQHF. In DNA, the CDR3 is TGCAGCGTCCGAACGGACAGCCTAGCGGGGCCCCAGCATTTT. The rearrangement uses TRBV29-1 and TRBJ1-5; maybe TRBD1 (6 bases). The ends were cut back, 6 bases at V and 9 bases at J, with 21 bases in the middle. There are 14 residues in the CDR3. CDR1 and CDR2 from the germline V gene are SQVTM and ANQGSEA.

This clonotype showed up many times. This chain joins TRBV20-1 and TRBJ2-3; 9 bases are a match to TRBD2. The CDR3 runs 15 residues. The germline CDR1 and CDR2 sequences are DFQATT and SNEGSKA (reference sequence). V lost 2 bases to trimming and J lost 5 bases; unmatched junction nucleotides: 8. The CDR3 sequence: CSARNSGSSGDTQYF. For the CDR3, the DNA is TGCAGTGCTAGAAATAGCGGGAGTTCCGGAGATACGCAGTATTTT.

The sample holds many counts of this clonotype. The rearrangement links TRBV6-5 to TRBJ2-3; perhaps TRBD1 as D (6 bases). Germline CDR1 reads MNHEY; CDR2 reads SVGAGI. V lost 0 bases to trimming and J lost 1 base, with 11 bases between them. This CDR3 comprises 16 residues. This CDR3 is CASSYSGAGGTDTQYF. CDR3 coding DNA: TGTGCCAGCAGTTACTCGGGGGCTGGGGGCACAGATACGCAGTATTTT.

This clonotype was picked up many times. The CDR3 bases are TGTGCCAGCAGCCAAAACCTACAGGGGGAGCAGTACTTC. It encodes CASSQNLQGEQYF. The chain combines TRBV3-1 with TRBJ2-7; 7 bases are shared with TRBD1. CDR1 LGHDT and CDR2 YNNKEL come from the germline V gene (reference sequence). J was trimmed by 7 bases and V by 2 bases; bases with no gene match: 5. The CDR3 spans 13 residues.

The gene calls are TRBV5-1 and TRBJ2-5; 11 bases match TRBD2. J gave up 5 bases and V 5 bases, and 14 bases lay outside the gene matches. Per germline, CDR1 SGHRS and CDR2 YFSETQ. The CDR3 is 17 residues long. The CDR3 protein is CASSATSGSGFGETQYF. The CDR3, as DNA: TGCGCCAGCAGTGCAACTAGCGGGAGTGGCTTTGGGGAGACCCAGTACTTC.

This clonotype occurred a few times. A much more abundant neighbour one base away suggests this may be a read error. This rearrangement joins TRBV7-3 to TRBJ2-1, with D unclear. The CDR3 sequence is 11 residues long. From germline, CDR1 is SGHTA and CDR2 FQGTGA. CDR3 in DNA: TGTGCCGGCAGCGCCGCCAATGAGCAGTTCTTC. This translates into CAGSAANEQFF.

In its sample, this clonotype was seen many times. The J gene is TRBJ1-1, the V gene TRBV29-1, with D possibly being TRBD1 (6 bases). Trimming cost V 2 bases and J 6 bases, with 16 bases left between them. The CDR3 runs 14 residues. Germline lookup yields CDR1 SQVTM and CDR2 ANQGSEA. The CDR3: CSVERAGGISEAFF. The CDR3 coding sequence is TGCAGCGTTGAACGTGCCGGGGGCATCTCTGAAGCTTTCTTT.

The J gene is TRBJ2-1, the V gene TRBV20-1; D is ambiguous. V lost 3 bases to trimming and J lost 7 bases, with 10 bases between them. Germline CDR1 reads DFQATT; CDR2 reads SNEGSKA (reference sequence). The CDR3 spans 12 residues. The CDR3 DNA is TGCAGTGCTAGTGCTCAGTGGAATGAGCAGTTCTTC. Its protein is CSASAQWNEQFF.

The table lists this clonotype with many counts. CDR3 in DNA: TGCAGTGCTAGACCCAGCGGGATGGGAGAGACCCAGTACTTC. This sequence encodes CSARPSGMGETQYF. The chain combines TRBV20-1 with TRBJ2-5, with TRBD2 matching over 7 bases. CDR1 and CDR2 (germline): DFQATT, SNEGSKA (reference sequence). J gave up 4 bases and V 2 bases, and 7 bases lay outside the gene matches. The CDR3 is 14 residues long.

This clonotype was recorded many times. V is TRBV7-3 and J is TRBJ1-1; TRBD1 is a possible D gene (6 bases). Germline CDR1 is SGHTA and CDR2 is FQGTGA. V lost 4 bases and J 7 bases, leaving 10 bases between the germline ends. The CDR3 length is 12 residues. The CDR3 protein is CASSSRGGEAFF. As DNA, the CDR3 is TGTGCCAGCAGCTCAAGGGGGGGTGAAGCTTTCTTT.

This clonotype was detected ten times or more. The DNA for the CDR3 is TGTGCCAGCAGCCAAGATTTCCGACGAGGGTACGAGCAGTACTTC. This encodes CASSQDFRRGYEQYF. V usage is TRBV3-1 and J usage is TRBJ2-7; tentatively, D is TRBD2 (5 bases). The V gene lost 0 bases and the J gene lost 4 bases, with 13 bases spanning the gap. CDR1 is LGHDT and CDR2 is YNNKEL in the germline V gene (reference sequence). The length of the CDR3 is 15 residues.

This clonotype is medium-sized by share. This sequence joins TRBV6-5 and TRBJ2-1, with D perhaps matching TRBD1 (5 bases). Trimming removed 4 bases at V and 1 base at J, with 14 bases between. Germline V gene lookup returns CDR1 MNHEY and CDR2 SVGAGI. CDR3 size: 16 residues. In nucleotides, the CDR3 is TGTGCCAGCAGTTCGCATGGCAGGGAATCCTACAATGAGCAGTTCTTC. Its translation is CASSSHGRESYNEQFF.

At least ten counts were recorded for this clonotype. In DNA, the CDR3 is TGTGCCAGCAGCACCGCGTACGAGCAGTACTTC. Translation gives CASSTAYEQYF. The gene calls are TRBV7-2 and TRBJ2-7; D gene ambiguous. CDR3 length: 11 amino acids. CDR1 SGHTA and CDR2 FQGNSA come from the germline V gene. The V end was cut by 5 bases, the J end by 4 bases, with 6 bases between.

This sequence joins TRBV7-6 and TRBJ2-3; either TRBD1 or TRBD2 may fit D (5 bases each). The V gene lost 1 base and the J gene lost 3 bases, with 11 bases spanning the gap. The CDR3 runs 15 residues. CDR1 is SGHVS, CDR2 FNYEAQ, per germline. The CDR3 reads CASSLDWGSTDTQYF. The CDR3 bases are TGTGCCAGCAGCTTAGATTGGGGGTCGACAGATACGCAGTATTTT.

In regard to this clonotype: Since the CDR3 does not end with the conserved phenylalanine or tryptophan, this likely comes from a read error. V usage is TRBV29-1 and J usage is TRBJ2-3, with 9 bases aligning to TRBD2. CDR1 and CDR2 (germline): SQVTM, ANQGSEA. The CDR3 consists of 14 residues. The ends lost 3 bases at V and 7 bases at J; junction bases unmatched: 8. The CDR3: CSVDFSGSGNTQYL. Here the CDR3 DNA reads TGCAGCGTTGACTTTAGCGGGAGTGGTAATACGCAGTATCTT.

V and J are TRBV11-3 and TRBJ2-7; TRBD1 matches at 12 bases. The germline CDR1 and CDR2 sequences are SGHNT and YENEEA. The CDR3 is made up of 13 amino acids. V shed 5 bases, J shed 9 bases, and the junction held 5 bases outside the gene matches. The CDR3 region is CASSPGQGAVQYF. CDR3 DNA: TGTGCCAGCAGCCCGGGACAGGGGGCAGTGCAGTACTTC.

This clonotype came up many times. J is TRBJ2-7 and V is TRBV6-6; 7 nucleotides agree with TRBD2. The V segment lost 2 bases and the J segment 3 bases; nucleotides outside the gene matches: 10. This CDR3 region has 16 residues. The germline V gene encodes CDR1 MNHNY and CDR2 SVGAGI (reference sequence). The CDR3 DNA reads TGTGCCAGCAGTTACGGCTCGGGGGGAAATCTCTACGAGCAGTACTTC. It yields the protein CASSYGSGGNLYEQYF.

This clonotype was picked up a small number of times. The gene calls are TRBV7-2 and TRBJ2-1, with 14 positions matching TRBD2. Germline V gene lookup returns CDR1 SGHTA and CDR2 FQGNSA. V was pared by 1 base and J by 10 bases, with 6 bases of the junction left unmatched. The CDR3 contains 16 residues. The CDR3 region is CASSLEGTSGGQEQFF. The CDR3 DNA reads TGTGCCAGCAGCTTAGAAGGGACTAGCGGGGGTCAAGAGCAGTTCTTC.

There are many counts of this clonotype. This chain uses TRBV12-3 or TRBV12-4 with TRBJ2-6; no firm D call. Between the trimmed V and J ends, which lost 6 bases and 0 bases, there was a span of 3 bases. The CDR3 length is 13 residues. CDR3 sequence reads: CASSHSGANVLTF. For the CDR3, the DNA is TGTGCCAGCAGCCACTCTGGGGCCAACGTCCTGACTTTC.

Comments on this clonotype: A read error is likely here: a far larger clone is one base away. The chain joins TRBV6-1 to TRBJ2-1, with D uncertain. The CDR3 loop spans 15 amino acids. CDR1 is MNHNS, CDR2 SASEGT, per germline. CDR3 coding DNA: TGTGCCAGCAGGGGTATCGAGAGCTCCTACAATGTGCAGTTCTTC. Translation: CASRGIESSYNVQFF.

The chain is built from TRBV6-2 or TRBV6-3 and TRBJ2-7; D call uncertain. The CDR3 spans 15 residues. Germline V gives CDR1 MNHEY, CDR2 SVGEGT. V was trimmed by 6 bases and J by 1 base, leaving 16 bases between them. The CDR3 DNA sequence: TGTGCCAGCAGCCCTGCCAGTCTCGGATCCTACGAGCAGTACTTC. It translates to CASSPASLGSYEQYF.